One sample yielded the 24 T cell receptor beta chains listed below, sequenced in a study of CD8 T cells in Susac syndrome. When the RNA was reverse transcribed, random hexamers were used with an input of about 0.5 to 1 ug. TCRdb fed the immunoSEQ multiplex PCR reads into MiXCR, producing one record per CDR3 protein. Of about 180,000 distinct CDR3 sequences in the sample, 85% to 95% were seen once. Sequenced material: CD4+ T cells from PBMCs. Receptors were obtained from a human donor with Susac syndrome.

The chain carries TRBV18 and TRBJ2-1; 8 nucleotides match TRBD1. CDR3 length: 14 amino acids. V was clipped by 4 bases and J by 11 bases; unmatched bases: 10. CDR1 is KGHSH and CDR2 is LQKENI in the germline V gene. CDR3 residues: CASSLAGQGQKQFF. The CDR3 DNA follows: TGTGCCAGCTCACTAGCCGGACAGGGACAAAAGCAGTTCTTC.

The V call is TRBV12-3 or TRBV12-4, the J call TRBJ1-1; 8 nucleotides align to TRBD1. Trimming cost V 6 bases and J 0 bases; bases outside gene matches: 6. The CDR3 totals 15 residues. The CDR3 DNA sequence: TGTGCCAGCAGCCCACAGGGGGGGTTGAACACTGAAGCTTTCTTT. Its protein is CASSPQGGLNTEAFF.

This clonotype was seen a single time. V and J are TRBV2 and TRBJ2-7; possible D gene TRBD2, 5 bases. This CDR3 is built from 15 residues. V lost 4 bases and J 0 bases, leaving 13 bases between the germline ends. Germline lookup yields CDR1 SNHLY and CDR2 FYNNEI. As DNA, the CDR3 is TGTGCCAGCAGTGGGTCTAGCAGTCACTCCTACGAGCAGTACTTC. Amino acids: CASSGSSSHSYEQYF.

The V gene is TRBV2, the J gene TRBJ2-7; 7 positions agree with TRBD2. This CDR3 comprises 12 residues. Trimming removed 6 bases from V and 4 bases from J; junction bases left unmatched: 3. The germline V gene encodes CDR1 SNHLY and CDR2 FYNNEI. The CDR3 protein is CASRAGPYEQYF. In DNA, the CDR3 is TGTGCCAGCAGAGCGGGACCGTACGAGCAGTACTTC.

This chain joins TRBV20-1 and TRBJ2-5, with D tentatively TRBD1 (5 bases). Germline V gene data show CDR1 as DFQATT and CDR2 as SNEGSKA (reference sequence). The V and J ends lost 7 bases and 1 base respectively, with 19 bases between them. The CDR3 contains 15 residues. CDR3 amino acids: CSVLRPGSVQETQYF. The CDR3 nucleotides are TGCAGTGTCCTTCGTCCAGGGTCGGTCCAAGAGACCCAGTACTTC.

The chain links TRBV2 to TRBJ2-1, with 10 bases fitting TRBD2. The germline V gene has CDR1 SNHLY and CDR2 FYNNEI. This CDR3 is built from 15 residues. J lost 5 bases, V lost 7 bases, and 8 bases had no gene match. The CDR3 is CASTNSGRGDNEQFF. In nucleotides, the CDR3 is TGTGCCAGCACTAACAGCGGGAGGGGAGACAATGAGCAGTTCTTC.

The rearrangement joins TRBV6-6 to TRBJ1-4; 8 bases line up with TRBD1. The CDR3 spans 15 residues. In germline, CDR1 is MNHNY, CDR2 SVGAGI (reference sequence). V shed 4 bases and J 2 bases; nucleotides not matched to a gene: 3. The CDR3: CASSSGQGTNEKLFF. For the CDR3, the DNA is TGTGCCAGCAGTTCCGGACAGGGCACTAATGAAAAACTGTTTTTT.

This CDR3 reads CASSWLGGNQPQHF. CDR3 coding DNA: TGTGCCAGTAGTTGGTTGGGGGGGAATCAGCCCCAGCATTTT. The chain joins TRBV19 to TRBJ1-5; D is perhaps TRBD1 (5 bases). Germline CDR1 LNHDA, CDR2 SQIVND (reference sequence). V gave up 5 bases and J gave up 4 bases, with 12 bases separating them. The CDR3 extends over 14 amino acids.

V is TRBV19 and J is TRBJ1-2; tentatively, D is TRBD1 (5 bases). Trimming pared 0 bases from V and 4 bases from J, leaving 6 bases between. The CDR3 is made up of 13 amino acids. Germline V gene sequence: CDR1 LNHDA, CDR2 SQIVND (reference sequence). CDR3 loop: CASSIDDSYGYTF. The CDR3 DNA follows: TGTGCCAGTAGTATAGATGACAGCTATGGCTACACCTTC.

Here the CDR3 reads CASKTSGRTGDTQYF. The CDR3 nucleotides read TGTGCCAGTAAAACTAGCGGGAGGACCGGAGATACGCAGTATTTT. The chain couples TRBV19 to TRBJ2-3; 12 positions agree with TRBD2. The V gene's germline CDR1 is LNHDA and CDR2 SQIVND (reference sequence). This CDR3 is 15 amino acids long. The ends lost 7 bases at V and 5 bases at J; junction bases unmatched: 7.

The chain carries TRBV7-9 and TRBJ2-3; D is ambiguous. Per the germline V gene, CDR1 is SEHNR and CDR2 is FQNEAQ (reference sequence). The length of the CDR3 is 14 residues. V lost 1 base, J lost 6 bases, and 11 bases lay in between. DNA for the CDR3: TGTGCCAGCAGCTTAGTGGCAGGCGAGGATACGCAGTATTTT. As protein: CASSLVAGEDTQYF.

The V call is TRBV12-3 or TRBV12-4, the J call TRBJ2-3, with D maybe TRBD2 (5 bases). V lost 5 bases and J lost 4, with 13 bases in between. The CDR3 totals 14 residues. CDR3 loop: CASSLSGGADTQYF. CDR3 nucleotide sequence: TGTGCCAGCAGTCTAAGCGGAGGTGCAGATACGCAGTATTTT.

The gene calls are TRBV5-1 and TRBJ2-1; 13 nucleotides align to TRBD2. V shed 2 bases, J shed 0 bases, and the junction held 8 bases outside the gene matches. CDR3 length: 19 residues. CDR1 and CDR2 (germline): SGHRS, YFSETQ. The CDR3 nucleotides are TGCGCCAGCAGCTTACGACTAGCGGGAGGCCCTAGCTCCTACAATGAGCAGTTCTTC. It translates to CASSLRLAGGPSSYNEQFF.

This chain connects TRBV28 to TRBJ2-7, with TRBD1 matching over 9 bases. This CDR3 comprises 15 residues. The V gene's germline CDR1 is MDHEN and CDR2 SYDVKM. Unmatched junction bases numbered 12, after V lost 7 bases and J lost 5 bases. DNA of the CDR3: TGTGCCAGCATCCCCCCGGGACAGGGTCCGAACGAGCAGTACTTC. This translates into CASIPPGQGPNEQYF.

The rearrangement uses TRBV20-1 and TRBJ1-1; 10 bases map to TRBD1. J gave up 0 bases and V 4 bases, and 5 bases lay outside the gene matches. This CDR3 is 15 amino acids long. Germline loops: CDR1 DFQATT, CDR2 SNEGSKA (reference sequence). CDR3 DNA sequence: TGCAGTGCTAAAGGGACAGGGGATATGAACACTGAAGCTTTCTTT. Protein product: CSAKGTGDMNTEAFF.

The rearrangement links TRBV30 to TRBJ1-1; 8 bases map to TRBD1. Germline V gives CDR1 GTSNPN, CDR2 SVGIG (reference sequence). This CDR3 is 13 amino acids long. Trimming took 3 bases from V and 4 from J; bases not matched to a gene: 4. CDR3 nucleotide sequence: TGTGCCTGGAGCGGACAGGGCGGCACTGAAGCTTTCTTT. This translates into CAWSGQGGTEAFF.

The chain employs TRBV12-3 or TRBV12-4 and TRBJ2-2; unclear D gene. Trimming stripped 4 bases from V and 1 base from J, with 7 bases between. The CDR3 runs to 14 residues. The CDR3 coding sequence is TGTGCCAGCAGTTCTGGGGTGAACACCGGGGAGCTGTTTTTT. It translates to CASSSGVNTGELFF.

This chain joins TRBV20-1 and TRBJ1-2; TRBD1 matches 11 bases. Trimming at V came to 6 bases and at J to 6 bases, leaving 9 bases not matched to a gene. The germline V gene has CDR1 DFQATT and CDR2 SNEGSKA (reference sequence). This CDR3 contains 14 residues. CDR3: CSAGGRDRGDGYTF. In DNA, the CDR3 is TGCAGTGCCGGGGGGCGGGACAGGGGGGATGGCTACACCTTC.

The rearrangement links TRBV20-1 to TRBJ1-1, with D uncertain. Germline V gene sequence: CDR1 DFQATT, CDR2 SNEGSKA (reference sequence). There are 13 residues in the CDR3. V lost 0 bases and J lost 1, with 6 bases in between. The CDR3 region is CSARDIRNTEAFF. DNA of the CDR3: TGCAGTGCTAGAGATATCCGGAACACTGAAGCTTTCTTT.

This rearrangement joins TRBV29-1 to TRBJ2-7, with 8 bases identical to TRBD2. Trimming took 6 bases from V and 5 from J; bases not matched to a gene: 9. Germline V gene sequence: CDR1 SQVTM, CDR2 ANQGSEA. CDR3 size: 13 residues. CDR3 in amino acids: CSVAPSGSDEQYF. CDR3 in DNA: TGCAGCGTCGCGCCCAGCGGGAGTGACGAGCAGTACTTC.

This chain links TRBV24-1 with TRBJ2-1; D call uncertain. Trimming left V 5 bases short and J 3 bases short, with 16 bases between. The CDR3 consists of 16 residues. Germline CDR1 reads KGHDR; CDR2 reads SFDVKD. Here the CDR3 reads CATSGETATNYNEQFF. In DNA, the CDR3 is TGTGCCACCAGTGGTGAGACTGCCACTAACTACAATGAGCAGTTCTTC.

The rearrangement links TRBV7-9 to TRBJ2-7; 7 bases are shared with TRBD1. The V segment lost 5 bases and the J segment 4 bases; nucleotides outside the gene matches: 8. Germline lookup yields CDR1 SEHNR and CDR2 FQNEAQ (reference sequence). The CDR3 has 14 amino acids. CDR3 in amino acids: CASSQNRGEYEQYF. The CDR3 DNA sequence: TGTGCCAGCAGCCAAAACAGGGGCGAGTACGAGCAGTACTTC.

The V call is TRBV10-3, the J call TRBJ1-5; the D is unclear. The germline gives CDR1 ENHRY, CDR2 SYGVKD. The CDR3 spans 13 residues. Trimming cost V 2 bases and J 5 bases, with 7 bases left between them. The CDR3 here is CAISENPDQPQHF. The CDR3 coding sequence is TGTGCCATCAGTGAGAACCCCGATCAGCCCCAGCATTTT.

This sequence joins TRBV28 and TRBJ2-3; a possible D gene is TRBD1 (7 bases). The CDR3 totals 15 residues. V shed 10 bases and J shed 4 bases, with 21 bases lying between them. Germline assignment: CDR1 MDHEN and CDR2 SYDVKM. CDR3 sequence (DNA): TGTGCCATCCTGGATCAGGGGGGATCGGCAGATACGCAGTATTTT. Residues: CAILDQGGSADTQYF.